One and the same sample provided the 23 T cell receptor beta chains below, sequenced in a study of T cell repertoires in cytomegalovirus infection. From the reads, TCRdb called clonotypes with MiXCR, one entry per CDR3 protein. The repertoire has 650,000 to 900,000 distinct CDR3 sequences, less than 35% of them found once; the top ten carry around 11%. No antigen has been identified for these receptors. The specimen comprised cultured CD8+ T cells from PBMCs, sampled from culture after CMV antigen stimulation. These TCRs come from a human donor in good health (CMV status not recorded). Some clones in this sample may be carry-over from other donors' samples.

The V call is TRBV12-3 or TRBV12-4, the J call TRBJ2-7, with D perhaps matching TRBD1 (6 bases). The CDR3 contains 13 residues. With 7 bases removed from V and 3 bases from J, the gap between germline ends came to 13 bases. CDR3 protein: CASTRTDFYEQYF. CDR3 sequence (DNA): TGTGCCAGCACCCGGACAGATTTCTACGAGCAGTACTTC.

In its sample, this clonotype was seen a few times. The J gene is TRBJ2-1, the V gene TRBV5-6, with D maybe TRBD2 (5 bases). V lost 3 bases and J 4 bases, leaving 11 bases between the germline ends. In germline, CDR1 is SGHDT, CDR2 YYEEEE. This CDR3 is 14 amino acids long. The CDR3 region has the DNA TGTGCCAGCAGCTACTCCGGGATATACAATGAGCAGTTCTTC. It specifies CASSYSGIYNEQFF.

This clonotype was recorded many times. The genes are TRBV7-2 and TRBJ2-3, with D perhaps matching TRBD2 (6 bases). Germline-derived CDR1 and CDR2 are SGHTA and FQGNSA. CDR3 size: 15 residues. Trimming removed 3 bases from V and 2 bases from J, with 12 bases in between. The CDR3 bases are TGTGCCAGCAGCTTTCCGGGGACTGCCACAGATACGCAGTATTTT. Its protein product is CASSFPGTATDTQYF.

This chain links TRBV10-3 with TRBJ2-7, with 8 bases that match TRBD1. Germline-derived CDR1 and CDR2 are ENHRY and SYGVKD. V dropped 4 bases and J dropped 3; count of bases not matched to a gene: 8. The CDR3 totals 15 residues. CDR3 region: CAISASDTGGYEQYV. The CDR3 DNA reads TGTGCCATCAGTGCGAGCGACACAGGGGGCTACGAGCAGTACGTC.

The chain uses TRBV12-5 and TRBJ1-2; no reliable D call. Per germline, CDR1 LGHNT and CDR2 FRNRAP. The CDR3 spans 15 residues. The ends were cut back, 1 base at V and 1 base at J, with 10 bases in the middle. The CDR3 DNA sequence: TGTGCTAGTGGTTTGGACGAGGACCGTAACTATGGCTACACCTTC. The encoded protein is CASGLDEDRNYGYTF.

The sample holds a few counts of this clonotype. The CDR3 loop is CASSGAWQDSGYTF. The CDR3 DNA reads as TGTGCCAGCAGTGGGGCTTGGCAGGATAGTGGCTACACCTTC. The chain is built from TRBV25-1 and TRBJ1-2, with D unclear. Germline values: CDR1 MGHDK, CDR2 SYGVNS. Trimming pared 4 bases from V and 7 bases from J, leaving 16 bases between. The CDR3 consists of 14 residues.

V is TRBV28 and J is TRBJ1-3; TRBD1 matches at 7 bases. The CDR3 length is 17 residues. Germline V gene data show CDR1 as MDHEN and CDR2 as SYDVKM. V trimming: 5 bases; J trimming: 0 bases; junction bases outside the gene matches: 10. The CDR3 region is CASSPKTGTLSGNTIYF. The CDR3 DNA sequence: TGTGCCAGCAGTCCAAAGACAGGGACTCTCTCTGGAAACACCATATATTTT.

The chain carries TRBV6-6 and TRBJ1-4; D is possibly TRBD1 (5 bases). The germline V and J ends were trimmed by 2 bases and 8 bases, with 12 bases remaining between them. This CDR3 has 14 amino acids. Germline loops: CDR1 MNHNY, CDR2 SVGAGI (reference sequence). CDR3 loop: CASSYVGVGEKLFF. The DNA for the CDR3 is TGTGCCAGCAGTTACGTAGGGGTTGGGGAAAAACTGTTTTTT.

V is TRBV7-6 and J is TRBJ2-2; possible D gene TRBD1, 6 bases. The CDR3 is made up of 14 amino acids. The V gene's germline CDR1 is SGHVS and CDR2 FNYEAQ. V was cut by 7 bases and J by 4 bases, with 13 bases left in between. The CDR3 is CASNAQGFTGELFF. The CDR3 DNA reads as TGTGCCAGCAATGCACAGGGTTTCACCGGGGAGCTGTTTTTT.

This clonotype has ten or more counts. The CDR3 spells CASSQTGNSYNEQFF. The CDR3, as DNA: TGTGCCAGCAGCCAGACAGGGAACTCCTACAATGAGCAGTTCTTC. J is TRBJ2-1 and V is TRBV7-6; 7 bases fit TRBD1. CDR1 SGHVS and CDR2 FNYEAQ come from the germline V gene. The CDR3 covers 15 residues. V lost 5 bases, J lost 0 bases, and 4 bases stayed unmatched.

This clonotype was detected only a few times. A junction boundary mismatches the germline segment, possibly from a read error. As DNA, the CDR3 is TGTGCCAGCAGCTCTCCCCGACAGGTACTTTTT. Translating gives CASSSPRQVLF. The rearrangement links TRBV7-3 to TRBJ1-4; a weak D match, TRBD1 (6 bases). The CDR3 is 11 residues long. Per the germline V gene, CDR1 is SGHTA and CDR2 is FQGTGA.

This clonotype was seen only a few times. This chain joins TRBV19 and TRBJ2-3; 8 bases map to TRBD1. Trimming removed 6 bases from V and 2 bases from J; junction bases left unmatched: 10. Germline CDR1 LNHDA, CDR2 SQIVND (reference sequence). This CDR3 has 16 residues. This chain's CDR3 is CASSPFRGPPTDTQYF. Written as DNA, the CDR3 is TGTGCCAGTAGCCCTTTCAGGGGGCCGCCCACAGATACGCAGTATTTT.

The V and J genes are TRBV7-6 and TRBJ2-3, with 7 bases identical to TRBD2. V was pared by 5 bases and J by 0 bases, with 8 bases of the junction left unmatched. This CDR3 has 16 amino acids. CDR1 SGHVS and CDR2 FNYEAQ come from the germline V gene. Here the CDR3 reads CASSVGEGPSTDTQYF. The DNA for the CDR3 is TGTGCCAGCAGCGTAGGGGAGGGTCCTAGCACAGATACGCAGTATTTT.

This clonotype was seen many times. V usage is TRBV7-8 and J usage is TRBJ2-1, with 7 nucleotides matching TRBD1. The trim removed 1 base at V and 0 bases at J, leaving 3 bases unmatched. This CDR3 is built from 16 residues. CDR1 is SGHVS, CDR2 FQNEAQ, per germline. The CDR3 sequence is CASSLEAGGSYNEQFF. The DNA of the CDR3 is TGTGCCAGCAGCTTAGAAGCAGGGGGCTCCTACAATGAGCAGTTCTTC.

This clonotype was recorded a few times. The chain employs TRBV7-9 and TRBJ2-1, with TRBD2 matching over 12 bases. This CDR3 spans 16 amino acids. The germline V gene has CDR1 SEHNR and CDR2 FQNEAQ (reference sequence). V trimming: 2 bases; J trimming: 10 bases; junction bases outside the gene matches: 9. The CDR3: CASSLFLAGGPGEQFF. DNA of the CDR3: TGTGCCAGCAGCTTATTCCTAGCGGGGGGGCCAGGGGAGCAGTTCTTC.

CDR3 in DNA: TGTGCCAGCAGCCAAGTCGCCGGGGGGGTAAACACAGATACGCAGTATTTT. This sequence encodes CASSQVAGGVNTDTQYF. J is TRBJ2-3 and V is TRBV3-1, with 8 positions matching TRBD2. V lost 1 base and J lost 2; bases outside the gene matches: 8. Germline values: CDR1 LGHDT, CDR2 YNNKEL (reference sequence). CDR3 length: 17 residues.

The chain is built from TRBV12-5 and TRBJ1-2; 10 bases fit TRBD1. Germline assignment: CDR1 LGHNT and CDR2 FRNRAP. Trimming at V came to 1 base and at J to 5 bases, leaving 10 bases not matched to a gene. This CDR3 comprises 17 residues. This CDR3 reads CASGLAGTGALTYGYTF. Here the CDR3 DNA reads TGTGCTAGTGGTTTGGCCGGGACAGGGGCCCTTACTTATGGCTACACCTTC. Using reference TRBV12-5 and TRBJ1-2 for the parts outside the CDR3, the full variable domain is DARVTQTPRHKVTEMGQEVTMRCQPILGHNTVFWYRQTMMQGLELLAYFRNRAPLDDSGMPKDRFSAEMPDATLATLKIQPSEPRDSAVYFCASGLAGTGALTYGYTFGSGTRLTVV.

The sample holds a few counts of this clonotype. The chain combines TRBV7-9 with TRBJ1-5; possibly TRBD1 for D (6 bases). CDR3 length: 14 amino acids. CDR1 and CDR2 (germline): SEHNR, FQNEAQ (reference sequence). Deletions cut 2 bases from V and 5 bases from J, with 10 bases between. CDR3 nucleotide sequence: TGTGCCAGCAGCTTAACGACAGGAGATCAGCCCCAGCATTTT. This codes for CASSLTTGDQPQHF. The whole variable domain, remainder taken from reference TRBV7-9 and TRBJ1-5, is DTGVSQNPRHKITKRGQNVTFRCDPISEHNRLYWYRQTLGQGPEFLTYFQNEAQLEKSRLLSDRFSAERPKGSFSTLEIQRTEQGDSAMYLCASSLTTGDQPQHFGDGTRLSIL.

A word on this clonotype: One end of the junction is discordant with germline, which a read error may explain. The chain links TRBV2 to TRBJ2-7; 7 nucleotides align to TRBD1. Germline V lookup: CDR1 SNHLY, CDR2 FYNNEI. The CDR3 covers 12 residues. The CDR3 region is CVSRRTGYEQYF. The CDR3 DNA is TGTGTCAGCAGGAGGACAGGCTACGAGCAGTACTTC.

This clonotype has just a few counts. The J gene is TRBJ2-3, the V gene TRBV4-1; no clear D gene. The CDR3 covers 15 residues. V dropped 5 bases and J dropped 0 bases, with 12 bases sitting between them. Looked up from germline, CDR1 is MGHRA and CDR2 is YSYEKL. The CDR3 DNA is TGCGCCAGCAGCTCTCAACCCCGGAGCACAGATACGCAGTATTTT. This translates into CASSSQPRSTDTQYF.

V is TRBV5-5 and J is TRBJ2-7; D could derive from TRBD1 or TRBD2 (5 bases each). Germline V lookup: CDR1 SGHKS, CDR2 YYEKEE (reference sequence). The CDR3 is 15 residues long. Trimming removed 6 bases at V and 0 bases at J, with 16 bases between. CDR3 in DNA: TGTGCCAGCAACATGGGACCGACGAGCTCCTACGAGCAGTACGTC. Protein product: CASNMGPTSSYEQYV.

The genes are TRBV27 and TRBJ2-7; D is undetermined. This CDR3 comprises 13 residues. The V gene lost 8 bases and the J gene lost 2 bases, with 13 bases spanning the gap. Germline values: CDR1 MNHEY, CDR2 SMNVEV (reference sequence). The CDR3, as DNA: TGTGCCAGCGGGAAATTGGGTGCCTACGAGCAGTACGTC. It codes for CASGKLGAYEQYV.

This clonotype was detected once. The genes are TRBV29-1 and TRBJ2-3; the D gene is possibly TRBD1 (5 bases). Between the trimmed V and J ends, which lost 1 base and 6 bases, there was a span of 14 bases. Germline lookup yields CDR1 SQVTM and CDR2 ANQGSEA. This CDR3 comprises 14 residues. The CDR3 loop is CSVEGNQYRDTQYF. In DNA form, the CDR3 reads TGCAGCGTTGAAGGAAACCAATACAGGGATACGCAGTATTTT.